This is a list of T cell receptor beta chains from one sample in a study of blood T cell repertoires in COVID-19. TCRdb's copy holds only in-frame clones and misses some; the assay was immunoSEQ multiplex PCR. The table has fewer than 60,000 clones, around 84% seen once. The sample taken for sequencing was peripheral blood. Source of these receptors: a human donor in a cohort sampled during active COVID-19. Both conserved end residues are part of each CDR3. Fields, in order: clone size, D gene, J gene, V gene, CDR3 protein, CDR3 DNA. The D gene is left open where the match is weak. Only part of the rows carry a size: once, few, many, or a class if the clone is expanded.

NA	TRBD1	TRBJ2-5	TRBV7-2	CASSLVGTGEETQYF	TGTGCCAGCAGCTTAGTAGGGACAGGGGAAGAGACCCAGTACTTC
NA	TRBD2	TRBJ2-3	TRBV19	CASSGQELLAGSTDTQYF	TGTGCCAGTAGTGGCCAGGAGCTGCTAGCGGGAAGCACAGATACGCAGTATTTT
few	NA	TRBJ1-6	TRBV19	CASSIGGQERSPLHF	TGTGCCAGTAGTATCGGAGGCCAGGAGCGATCACCCCTCCACTTT
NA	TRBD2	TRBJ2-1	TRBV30	CAWTPPTSGRYNEQFF	TGTGCCTGGACCCCACCTACTAGCGGGCGTTACAATGAGCAGTTCTTC
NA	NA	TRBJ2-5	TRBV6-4	CASSDSVETQYF	TGTGCCAGCAGTGACTCCGTGGAGACCCAGTACTTC
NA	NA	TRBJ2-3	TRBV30	CAWTRPSADTQYF	TGTGCCTGGACTAGACCCTCCGCAGATACGCAGTATTTT
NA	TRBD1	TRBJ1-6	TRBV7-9	CASSRGQGQTTPLHF	TGTGCCAGCAGTCGAGGACAGGGCCAGACAACACCCCTCCACTTT
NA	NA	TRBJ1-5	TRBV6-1	CASSEQGRQPQHF	TGTGCCAGCAGTGAACAGGGTCGTCAGCCCCAGCATTTT
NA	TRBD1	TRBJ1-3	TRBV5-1	CASSSYTGGSIGNTIYF	TGCGCCAGCAGCTCCTACACAGGGGGCTCAATTGGAAACACCATATATTTT
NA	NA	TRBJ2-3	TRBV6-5	CASRARGGRTDTQYF	TGTGCCAGCAGGGCCCGTGGGGGCCGCACAGATACGCAGTATTTT
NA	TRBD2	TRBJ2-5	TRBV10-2	CASSTLAGGDLGQYF	TGCGCCAGCAGCACACTAGCGGGAGGGGACTTAGGCCAGTACTTC
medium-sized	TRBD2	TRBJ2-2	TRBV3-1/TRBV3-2	CASSVPGTRAGELFF	TGTGCCAGCAGCGTTCCCGGGACTAGAGCCGGGGAGCTGTTTTTT
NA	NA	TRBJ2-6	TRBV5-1	CASSPRFSGANVLTF	TGCGCCAGCTCTCCCCGTTTTTCTGGGGCCAACGTCCTGACTTTC
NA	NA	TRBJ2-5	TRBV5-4	CASRRGVNLQETQYF	TGTGCCAGCCGCAGAGGAGTAAACCTACAAGAGACCCAGTACTTC
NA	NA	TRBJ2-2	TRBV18	CASSPERTYTGELFF	TGTGCCAGCTCACCAGAGAGGACTTACACCGGGGAGCTGTTTTTT
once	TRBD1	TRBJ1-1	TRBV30	CAWSRDSGGAEAFF	TGTGCCTGGAGCCGGGACAGTGGAGGGGCTGAAGCTTTCTTT
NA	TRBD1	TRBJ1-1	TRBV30	CAWNHLTGTNTEAFF	TGTGCCTGGAATCATCTGACAGGGACGAACACTGAAGCTTTCTTT
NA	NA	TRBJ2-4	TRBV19	CASSANLAKNIQYF	TGTGCCAGTAGTGCGAATCTAGCCAAAAACATTCAGTACTTC
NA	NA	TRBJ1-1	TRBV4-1	CASSQDLALRNTEAFF	TGCGCCAGCAGCCAAGATCTTGCACTCCGGAACACTGAAGCTTTCTTT
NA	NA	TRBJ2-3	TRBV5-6	CASTHSSTDTQYF	TGTGCCAGCACCCATAGTAGCACAGATACGCAGTATTTT
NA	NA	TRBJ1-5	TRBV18	CASSPNSPVGNQPQHF	TGTGCCAGCTCACCAAACAGCCCCGTGGGCAATCAGCCCCAGCATTTT
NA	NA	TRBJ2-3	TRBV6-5	CASMGTSTDTQYF	TGTGCCAGCATGGGGACAAGCACAGATACGCAGTATTTT
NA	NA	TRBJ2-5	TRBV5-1	CASSLTSPETQYF	TGCGCCAGCAGCTTAACTAGCCCAGAGACCCAGTACTTC
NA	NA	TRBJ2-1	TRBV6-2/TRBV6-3	CASSYGQGGYNEQFF	TGTGCCAGCAGTTACGGGCAGGGTGGGTATAATGAGCAGTTCTTC
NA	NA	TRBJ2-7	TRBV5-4	CASSLGTRDEQYF	TGTGCCAGCAGCCTAGGGACTCGTGACGAGCAGTACTTC
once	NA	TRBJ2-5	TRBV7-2	CASSLGALQETQYF	TGTGCCAGCAGCTTAGGGGCCCTCCAAGAGACCCAGTACTTC
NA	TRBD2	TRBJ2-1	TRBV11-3	CASSLGVAGGDEQFF	TGTGCCAGCAGCTTAGGGGTAGCGGGAGGCGATGAGCAGTTCTTC
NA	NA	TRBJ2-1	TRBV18	CASSPTAGHYNEQFF	TGTGCCAGCTCACCAACGGCAGGGCACTACAATGAGCAGTTCTTC
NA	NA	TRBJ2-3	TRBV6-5	CASSSGLPHTQYF	TGTGCCAGCAGTTCGGGACTCCCCCATACGCAGTATTTT
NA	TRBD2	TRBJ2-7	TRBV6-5	CASRREGSPEQYF	TGTGCCAGCAGGAGGGAGGGTAGTCCCGAGCAGTACTTC
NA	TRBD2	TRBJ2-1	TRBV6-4	CASEKEGGGSYNEQFF	TGTGCCAGTGAGAAAGAGGGCGGGGGCTCCTACAATGAGCAGTTCTTC